These 26 T cell receptor beta chains originate from one sample sequenced in a study of neurological immune-mediated disorders. TCRdb re-called the 5' RACE reads through MiXCR, storing one row per CDR3 protein. This table holds over 50,000 distinct CDR3 sequences, roughly 4.9% found once. Specimen: PBMCs. Receptor source: a human donor with multiple sclerosis. The donor label of this sample is uncertain.

Many counts were recorded for this clonotype. V is TRBV20-1 and J is TRBJ1-2; 10 bases are shared with TRBD1. Losses at the gene ends were 0 bases for V and 1 base for J; bases not matched to a gene: 2. The germline V gene has CDR1 DFQATT and CDR2 SNEGSKA (reference sequence). This CDR3 has 15 residues. In DNA form, the CDR3 reads TGCAGTGCTAGAGACAGGGACAGGGGTAACTATGGCTACACCTTC. The encoded protein is CSARDRDRGNYGYTF.

Ten or more counts support this clonotype. The rearrangement uses TRBV5-6 and TRBJ2-1; 8 bases line up with TRBD1. CDR1 is SGHDT, CDR2 YYEEEE, per germline. V lost 5 bases and J lost 4; bases outside the gene matches: 8. CDR3 length: 15 residues. This CDR3 is CASSPGQGGYNEQFF. The CDR3 DNA reads as TGTGCCAGCAGTCCCGGACAGGGCGGGTACAATGAGCAGTTCTTC.

This clonotype was seen only a few times. The chain is built from TRBV5-1 and TRBJ2-5; D remains unclear. Trimming pared 2 bases from V and 1 base from J, leaving 3 bases between. Germline CDR1 reads SGHRS; CDR2 reads YFSETQ. The CDR3 runs to 12 residues. The CDR3 spells CASSLSQETQYF. CDR3 bases: TGCGCCAGCAGCTTATCCCAAGAGACCCAGTACTTC.

This clonotype was seen at least ten times. V gene TRBV9 combines with J gene TRBJ1-1; D gene ambiguous. Trimming took off 3 bases at V and 2 bases at J, with 5 bases between the two ends. Looked up from germline, CDR1 is SGDLS and CDR2 is YYNGEE. The CDR3 consists of 12 residues. The CDR3 sequence: CASSAHNTEAFF. CDR3 DNA sequence: TGTGCCAGCAGCGCCCACAACACTGAAGCTTTCTTT. The whole variable domain, filled in from reference TRBV9 and TRBJ1-1, reads DSGVTQTPKHLITATGQRVTLRCSPRSGDLSVYWYQQSLDQGLQFLIQYYNGEERAKGNILERFSAQQFPDLHSELNLSSLELGDSALYFCASSAHNTEAFFGQGTRLTVV.

This clonotype was seen ten or more times. V and J are TRBV20-1 and TRBJ1-1; tentative D call: TRBD1 (6 bases). CDR1 and CDR2 (germline): DFQATT, SNEGSKA (reference sequence). This CDR3 spans 15 amino acids. Trimming shortened V by 6 bases and J by 5 bases, and 22 bases separated the two germline ends. As DNA, the CDR3 is TGCAGTGCCCCGCAAGGGGGAACAGGATATACTGAAGCTTTCTTT. Protein: CSAPQGGTGYTEAFF.

This clonotype has a count of ten or more. This CDR3 reads CASKGTANTGELFF. CDR3 nucleotides: TGTGCCAGCAAAGGGACAGCGAACACCGGGGAGCTGTTTTTT. The gene calls are TRBV2 and TRBJ2-2, with 7 bases that match TRBD1. Germline CDR1 reads SNHLY; CDR2 reads FYNNEI. This CDR3 has 14 residues. V dropped 7 bases and J dropped 0; count of bases not matched to a gene: 2. Variable domain in full (rest from reference TRBV2 and TRBJ2-2): EPEVTQTPSHQVTQMGQEVILRCVPISNHLYFYWYRQILGQKVEFLVSFYNNEISEKSEIFDDQFSVERPDGSNFTLKIRSTKLEDSAMYFCASKGTANTGELFFGEGSRLTVL.

The table lists this clonotype with many counts. This sequence joins TRBV12-3 or TRBV12-4 and TRBJ2-1; D is unresolved. The ends were cut back, 1 base at V and 9 bases at J, with 10 bases in the middle. This CDR3 contains 13 residues. The CDR3 is CASSLDGLGEQFF. The DNA for the CDR3 is TGTGCCAGCAGTTTAGACGGCCTGGGTGAGCAGTTCTTC.

This clonotype was seen ten or more times. The chain links TRBV12-3 or TRBV12-4 to TRBJ1-4; tentative D call: TRBD1 (5 bases). The CDR3 extends over 14 amino acids. The V end lost 6 bases, the J end lost 7 bases, and 15 bases lay between the germline ends. The DNA of the CDR3 is TGTGCCAGCAGACCTACGGGACGCGGTGAAAAACTGTTTTTT. Translated, it gives CASRPTGRGEKLFF.

This clonotype was recorded at least ten times. This chain connects TRBV5-1 to TRBJ1-3; TRBD1 might be the D (6 bases). V lost 3 bases to trimming and J lost 5 bases, with 9 bases between them. Per the germline V gene, CDR1 is SGHRS and CDR2 is YFSETQ. The CDR3 sequence is 13 residues long. The CDR3 region has the DNA TGCGCCAGCAGCTCCGGGGGGCGAAACACCATATATTTT. It specifies CASSSGGRNTIYF.

This clonotype was counted ten times or more. The V and J genes are TRBV5-1 and TRBJ2-1, with 10 bases lining up with TRBD2. Germline V CDR1 and CDR2: SGHRS, YFSETQ. This CDR3 contains 15 residues. V lost 4 bases to trimming and J lost 5 bases; unmatched junction nucleotides: 6. CDR3 sequence reads: CASSAGLADHNEQFF. The CDR3 nucleotides read TGCGCCAGCAGCGCCGGACTAGCGGACCACAATGAGCAGTTCTTC.

The gene calls are TRBV7-9 and TRBJ1-5, with D possibly matching TRBD1 (5 bases). The germline CDR1 and CDR2 sequences are SEHNR and FQNEAQ (reference sequence). Between the trimmed V and J ends, which lost 5 bases and 4 bases, there was a span of 12 bases. This CDR3 contains 14 residues. In nucleotides, the CDR3 is TGTGCCAGCAGCCCTACAGGTGGGAATCAGCCCCAGCATTTT. Encoded protein: CASSPTGGNQPQHF.

This clonotype was recorded at least ten times. The chain has TRBV7-9 and TRBJ2-3; tentatively, D is TRBD2 (5 bases). The CDR3 is 15 amino acids. The germline CDR1 and CDR2 sequences are SEHNR and FQNEAQ (reference sequence). V was shortened by 5 bases and J by 6 bases, with 18 bases between the two germline ends. The CDR3 loop reads CASSRPGLASDTQYF. The DNA of the CDR3 is TGTGCCAGCAGCCGACCAGGACTCGCCTCGGATACGCAGTATTTT.

This clonotype was picked up many times. This chain connects TRBV18 to TRBJ2-7; the D is unclear. V lost 2 bases to trimming and J lost 4 bases, with 12 bases between them. The CDR3 is 14 amino acids. Germline CDR1 KGHSH, CDR2 LQKENI. The CDR3 DNA sequence: TGTGCCAGCTCACCAGCGGTGAAGTCTTACGAGCAGTACTTC. Protein: CASSPAVKSYEQYF.

The table lists this clonotype with many counts. The chain is built from TRBV12-3 or TRBV12-4 and TRBJ1-1; D possibly corresponds to TRBD1 (5 bases). The CDR3 loop spans 13 amino acids. Trimming took off 7 bases at V and 4 bases at J, with 13 bases between the two ends. In DNA form, the CDR3 reads TGTGCCAGCATTGACCGCAGGGCCACTGAAGCTTTCTTT. It yields the protein CASIDRRATEAFF.

This clonotype was seen ten or more times. J is TRBJ1-3 and V is TRBV5-1, with D unclear. V was pared by 0 bases and J by 0 bases, with 10 bases between. This CDR3 has 16 amino acids. In germline, CDR1 is SGHRS, CDR2 YFSETQ. CDR3 sequence reads: CASSLVGVTSGNTIYF. CDR3 nucleotide sequence: TGCGCCAGCAGCTTGGTCGGGGTGACCTCTGGAAACACCATATATTTT.

The table lists this clonotype with many counts. This chain connects TRBV6-1 to TRBJ2-2; D might be TRBD1 or TRBD2, each matching 5 bases. The CDR3 contains 16 residues. Per the germline V gene, CDR1 is MNHNS and CDR2 is SASEGT. V lost 5 bases, J lost 2 bases, and 15 bases lay in between. CDR3 sequence reads: CASSRAQGTNTGELFF. The CDR3 DNA is TGTGCCAGCAGTCGGGCTCAAGGGACCAACACCGGGGAGCTGTTTTTT.

This clonotype was seen ten or more times. V gene TRBV7-9 combines with J gene TRBJ1-2; 8 bases match TRBD1. J gave up 6 bases and V 1 base, and 10 bases lay outside the gene matches. This CDR3 contains 16 residues. The germline V gene has CDR1 SEHNR and CDR2 FQNEAQ (reference sequence). The CDR3 sequence: CASSLVNTGGVHGYTF. The CDR3 coding sequence is TGTGCCAGCAGCTTAGTGAATACAGGGGGAGTACATGGCTACACCTTC.

This clonotype was seen many times. The chain uses TRBV5-5 and TRBJ1-1; D is uncertain. CDR3 length: 13 amino acids. Looked up from germline, CDR1 is SGHKS and CDR2 is YYEKEE (reference sequence). The V end was cut by 2 bases, the J end by 1 base, with 6 bases between. Here the CDR3 reads CASSFLANTEAFF. The CDR3 region has the DNA TGTGCCAGCAGCTTTTTAGCGAACACTGAAGCTTTCTTT.

This clonotype was counted ten times or more. V gene TRBV7-2 combines with J gene TRBJ2-3; a possible D gene is TRBD2 (6 bases). CDR3 length: 14 amino acids. The V gene's germline CDR1 is SGHTA and CDR2 FQGNSA. Trimming shortened V by 5 bases and J by 7 bases, and 16 bases separated the two germline ends. CDR3 sequence reads: CASSLRDPAYTQYF. CDR3 nucleotides: TGTGCCAGCAGCCTGCGGGACCCCGCCTATACGCAGTATTTT.

This clonotype was recorded many times. V usage is TRBV5-1 and J usage is TRBJ1-1; maybe TRBD1 (5 bases). V shed 3 bases and J shed 11 bases, with 17 bases lying between them. The CDR3 is 13 residues long. Germline loops: CDR1 SGHRS, CDR2 YFSETQ. CDR3 in amino acids: CASSYLPGEGAFF. The CDR3, as DNA: TGCGCCAGCAGCTACCTTCCGGGGGAGGGGGCTTTCTTT.

This clonotype was picked up many times. The CDR3 spells CASSQARANEKLFF. The CDR3 DNA reads as TGTGCCAGCAGCCAAGCCAGAGCTAATGAAAAACTGTTTTTT. The gene calls are TRBV3-1 and TRBJ1-4; D gene ambiguous. The CDR3 contains 14 residues. V lost 1 base and J lost 3, with 6 bases in between. Per the germline V gene, CDR1 is LGHDT and CDR2 is YNNKEL (reference sequence).

This clonotype was seen at least ten times. The J gene is TRBJ1-1, the V gene TRBV5-1; 8 bases are a match to TRBD1. Trimming took 0 bases from V and 5 from J; bases not matched to a gene: 6. The germline gives CDR1 SGHRS, CDR2 YFSETQ. CDR3 length: 15 residues. The CDR3 coding sequence is TGCGCCAGCAGCTTGGGGGCAGGGGGCCGGACTGAAGCTTTCTTT. Translating it yields CASSLGAGGRTEAFF.

This clonotype was seen at least ten times. This sequence joins TRBV18 and TRBJ2-7; D is undetermined. Trimming stripped 5 bases from V and 4 bases from J, with 12 bases between. The germline CDR1 and CDR2 sequences are KGHSH and LQKENI. The CDR3 is 13 amino acids. The CDR3 DNA reads TGTGCCAGCTCAGTGGGATTTCTATACGAGCAGTACTTC. It is translated as CASSVGFLYEQYF.

This clonotype was detected ten times or more. The rearrangement links TRBV5-1 to TRBJ2-1, with 12 nucleotides matching TRBD2. V shed 4 bases, J shed 4 bases, and the junction held 6 bases outside the gene matches. The CDR3 sequence is 16 residues long. Germline CDR1 is SGHRS and CDR2 is YFSETQ. CDR3 protein: CASSPPGLAGYNEQFF. For the CDR3, the DNA is TGCGCCAGCAGCCCACCTGGACTAGCGGGGTACAATGAGCAGTTCTTC.

This clonotype was counted at least ten times. This chain joins TRBV5-1 and TRBJ2-3; the match to TRBD1 covers 9 bases. The CDR3 length is 16 residues. The V gene end was trimmed by 1 base and the J gene end by 6 bases; junction bases not matched to a gene: 9. Germline V gene data show CDR1 as SGHRS and CDR2 as YFSETQ. The DNA of the CDR3 is TGCGCCAGCAGCTTGCTCGGGACAGGGATTGCGGATACGCAGTATTTT. Translating gives CASSLLGTGIADTQYF.

At least ten counts were recorded for this clonotype. For the CDR3, the DNA is TGTGCCAGCAGCTTAGAGGCAGGGACTAATGAAAAACTGTTTTTT. Residues: CASSLEAGTNEKLFF. This sequence joins TRBV7-6 and TRBJ1-4; D perhaps matches TRBD1 (5 bases). V lost 1 base to trimming and J lost 2 bases, with 8 bases between them. CDR1 and CDR2 (germline): SGHVS, FNYEAQ. The CDR3 is 15 amino acids. The full variable domain, with the rest looked up from reference TRBV7-6 and TRBJ1-4, is GAGVSQSPRYKVTKRGQDVALRCDPISGHVSLYWYRQALGQGPEFLTYFNYEAQQDKSGLPNDRFSAERPEGSISTLTIQRTEQRDSAMYRCASSLEAGTNEKLFFGSGTQLSVL.